This paragraph reports one T cell receptor (beta chain). These data belong to a study of technical replicates of blood from several donors. This table comes from immunoSEQ multiplex PCR, and its TCRdb copy is limited to in-frame clones, with some not included. The sample holds approximately 58,000 clones, 80% to 90% seen once. Between the trimmed V and J ends, which lost 4 bases and 8 bases, there was a span of 12 bases. Germline CDR1 KGHSH, CDR2 LQKENI. This CDR3 region has 14 residues. The V gene is TRBV18, the J gene TRBJ1-6, with D hard to call. The receptor was derived from a human donor in good health. Some clones in this sample may be carry-over from other donors' samples. Specimen: PBMCs. CDR3 loop: CASSLGGSHSPLHF. The CDR3 DNA sequence: TGTGCCAGCTCACTAGGTGGTAGCCATTCACCCCTCCACTTT.